The rows below give T cell receptor beta chains drawn from one sample of a study of blood T cells in healthy people across ages. A single record per CDR3 protein comes from TCRdb applying MiXCR to the 5' RACE reads. Among over 700,000 distinct CDR3 sequences listed, roughly 50% were seen once. Sequencing was done on a sample of blood. All receptors derive from a man older than 75 in good health. CDR3s include the opening cysteine and the closing phenylalanine or tryptophan. D genes are given only for firm matches. Expanded clones get a size class; other rows say once, few or many, or leave the size out.

TRBD1	.	TRBV6-1	TRBJ2-1	CASIQGVKVLDEQFF	TGTGCCAGCATACAGGGGGTCAAGGTTCTCGATGAGCAGTTCTTC
TRBD2	once	TRBV4-1	TRBJ2-1	CASSQAASGTRGAGEQFF	TGCGCCAGCAGCCAGGCAGCATCCGGGACTAGGGGGGCTGGTGAGCAGTTCTTC
TRBD2	.	TRBV12-3/TRBV12-4	TRBJ2-3	CASSTGLELRPFLAYF	TGTGCCAGCAGTACCGGACTAGAACTTCGCCCCTTCCTCGCGTATTTT
.	.	TRBV9	TRBJ2-1	CASSVALGAPCEQFF	TGTGCCAGCAGCGTAGCCTTAGGGGCCCCCTGTGAGCAGTTCTTC
.	.	TRBV20-1	TRBJ2-1	CSARVGSAGSSYNEQFF	TGCAGTGCTAGAGTTGGGTCAGCGGGCTCGTCGTACAATGAGCAGTTCTTC
.	once	TRBV5-1	TRBJ2-1	CASSLLGASNEQFF	TGCGCCAGCAGCTTGCTGGGGGCTAGCAATGAGCAGTTCTTC
TRBD1	few	TRBV7-6	TRBJ1-1	CASSYNRGTEAFF	TGTGCCAGCAGCTACAACAGGGGCACTGAAGCTTTCTTT
.	.	TRBV6-5	TRBJ1-4	CASSPANPNEKLFF	TGTGCCAGCAGTCCGGCGAACCCTAATGAAAAACTGTTTTTT
TRBD1	.	TRBV6-2/TRBV6-3	TRBJ2-7	CASRSQGAAVYEQYF	TGTGCCAGCCGGTCGCAGGGGGCTGCAGTCTACGAGCAGTACTTC
.	few	TRBV18	TRBJ1-2	CASSLPGHQANGYTF	TGTGCCAGCTCATTACCGGGACACCAAGCGAATGGCTACACCTTC
TRBD2	few	TRBV29-1	TRBJ2-3	CSVVLAGGATDTQYF	TGCAGCGTGGTACTAGCGGGAGGTGCCACAGATACGCAGTATTTT
.	.	TRBV29-1	TRBJ2-7	CSGGHNSYEQYF	TGCAGCGGGGGGCATAACTCCTACGAGCAGTACTTC
TRBD1	once	TRBV7-9	TRBJ1-5	CASSFGTGVEQPQHF	TGTGCCAGCAGCTTTGGGACAGGGGTGGAGCAGCCCCAGCATTTT
TRBD1	.	TRBV5-6	TRBJ2-7	CAGSLPGQGKSYEQYF	TGTGCCGGCAGCTTGCCGGGACAGGGGAAATCCTACGAGCAGTACTTC
TRBD2	.	TRBV2	TRBJ2-7	CASSESPEGALAGPRLEQYF	TGTGCCAGCAGTGAGAGTCCGGAGGGCGCTCTAGCGGGGCCAAGGCTCGAGCAGTACTTC
.	.	TRBV4-1	TRBJ1-5	CASSQDQGSNQPQHF	TGCGCCAGCAGCCAAGACCAGGGTAGCAATCAGCCCCAGCATTTT
.	.	TRBV9	TRBJ2-3	CASAGRSTDTQYF	TGTGCCAGCGCAGGGAGGAGCACAGATACGCAGTATTTT
TRBD2	.	TRBV7-9	TRBJ2-1	CASSPFGGAYNEQFF	TGTGCCAGCAGCCCGTTTGGGGGGGCCTACAATGAGCAGTTCTTC
.	few	TRBV28	TRBJ2-7	CASTQGSYEQYF	TGTGCCAGCACCCAGGGGAGCTACGAGCAGTACTTC
.	once	TRBV29-1	TRBJ2-1	CSVTSYNEQFF	TGCAGCGTCACGTCCTACAATGAGCAGTTCTTC
TRBD1	.	TRBV20-1	TRBJ2-7	CSAPQPGGYEQYF	TGCAGTGCCCCACAGCCAGGGGGCTACGAGCAGTACTTC
.	.	TRBV6-2/TRBV6-3	TRBJ2-6	CANTNGGHGANVLTF	TGTGCCAACACCAACGGGGGGCACGGGGCCAACGTCCTGACTTTC
.	.	TRBV7-9	TRBJ2-1	CASSPSRLGSEQFF	TGTGCCAGCAGCCCATCCAGACTAGGGAGTGAGCAGTTCTTC
.	.	TRBV6-2/TRBV6-3	TRBJ1-2	CASSATSNPTANYGYTF	TGTGCCAGCAGTGCGACATCCAACCCTACCGCTAACTATGGCTACACCTTC
.	once	TRBV5-1	TRBJ1-4	CASSFGGSTNEKLFF	TGCGCCAGCAGCTTTGGGGGGTCAACTAATGAAAAACTGTTTTTT
.	.	TRBV3-1	TRBJ2-7	CASSQAGEYSYNEQYF	TGTGCCAGCAGCCAAGCCGGCGAATACTCCTACAATGAGCAGTACTTC
.	.	TRBV10-1	TRBJ1-5	CASTILRAPNGNQPQHF	TGCGCCAGCACCATCCTCCGGGCCCCCAACGGCAATCAGCCCCAGCATTTT
.	.	TRBV6-2/TRBV6-3	TRBJ1-2	CASSYIPNYGYTF	TGTGCCAGCAGTTACATCCCGAACTATGGCTACACCTTC
TRBD2	once	TRBV27	TRBJ2-7	CASSSPGGSSYNEQYF	TGTGCCAGCAGTTCACCCGGGGGGAGCTCCTACAATGAGCAGTACTTC
TRBD2	.	TRBV20-1	TRBJ2-7	CSAGRTSGVYNEQYF	TGCAGTGCTGGGAGGACTAGCGGGGTCTACAATGAGCAGTACTTC
.	.	TRBV15	TRBJ1-2	CATSGGLSNYGYTF	TGTGCCACCAGCGGGGGACTGAGTAACTATGGCTACACCTTC
TRBD1	few	TRBV7-6	TRBJ1-2	CASSLAPGGIGYGYTF	TGTGCCAGCAGCTTAGCTCCAGGGGGCATCGGGTATGGCTACACCTTC
.	few	TRBV10-3	TRBJ2-4	CAISESGVGKNIQYF	TGTGCCATCAGTGAGTCTGGGGTCGGCAAAAACATTCAGTACTTC
.	few	TRBV20-1	TRBJ2-7	CSARDPRRENYEQYF	TGCAGTGCTAGAGACCCCCGGAGAGAGAACTACGAGCAGTACTTC
.	.	TRBV2	TRBJ1-1	CASSEALGQGVNTEAFF	TGTGCCAGCAGTGAAGCGCTTGGACAAGGCGTGAACACTGAAGCTTTCTTT
.	few	TRBV29-1	TRBJ2-3	CSALIGWADTQYF	TGCAGCGCCCTCATTGGGTGGGCAGATACGCAGTATTTT
.	few	TRBV15	TRBJ2-7	CATSGSGRSYEQYF	TGTGCCACCAGCGGATCGGGGAGATCCTACGAGCAGTACTTC
.	.	TRBV12-3/TRBV12-4	TRBJ2-7	CASRRRSYEQYF	TGTGCCAGCAGGCGACGGTCCTACGAGCAGTACTTC
.	.	TRBV6-1	TRBJ2-5	CASSEYRGVTQYF	TGTGCCAGCAGTGAATACCGGGGAGTGACCCAGTACTTC
.	few	TRBV20-1	TRBJ2-7	CSASGVDEQYF	TGCAGTGCCTCGGGTGTGGACGAGCAGTACTTC
TRBD1	.	TRBV7-2	TRBJ2-7	CASSPNRGGSYEQYF	TGTGCCAGCAGCCCCAACAGGGGTGGCTCCTACGAGCAGTACTTC
TRBD2	few	TRBV20-1	TRBJ2-1	CSAAGTSAYNEQFF	TGCAGTGCTGCCGGGACTAGCGCCTACAATGAGCAGTTCTTC
.	few	TRBV7-8	TRBJ1-2	CASYGEIGYTF	TGTGCCAGCTACGGGGAAATCGGCTACACCTTC
.	few	TRBV20-1	TRBJ2-6	CSARPSSDFSGANVLTF	TGCAGTGCTAGACCGAGTTCGGATTTTTCTGGGGCCAACGTCCTGACTTTC
.	.	TRBV20-1	TRBJ2-1	CSARQMEGFHNEQFF	TGCAGTGCTAGGCAAATGGAAGGTTTCCACAATGAGCAGTTCTTC
.	.	TRBV5-6	TRBJ1-2	CASGRLIYGYTF	TGTGCCAGCGGAAGACTGATCTATGGCTACACCTTC
TRBD1	.	TRBV29-1	TRBJ1-5	CSVGTGAPGEPQHF	TGCAGCGTCGGGACAGGGGCGCCGGGTGAGCCCCAGCATTTT
TRBD2	.	TRBV29-1	TRBJ2-1	CSVSESSGSFHNEQFF	TGCAGCGTCTCGGAGTCTAGCGGGAGTTTCCACAATGAGCAGTTCTTC
TRBD1	.	TRBV20-1	TRBJ2-1	CSAIRDRGRNEQFF	TGCAGTGCTATCCGGGACAGGGGGCGGAATGAGCAGTTCTTC
.	.	TRBV28	TRBJ1-5	CASRPGSQPQHF	TGTGCCAGCAGGCCCGGCTCTCAGCCCCAGCATTTT